The 9 T cell receptor beta chains given below trace back to one sample, sequenced in a study of OX40 agonist ivuxolimab in advanced cancers. TCRdb's table, derived via immunoSEQ multiplex PCR, lists solely in-frame clones and lacks some. The repertoire includes 30,000 to 45,000 clones, roughly 82% of them detected once, and 1.5% to 2% sits in the top ten. The material sequenced was CD4+ or CD8+ T cells sorted from blood, taken in a trial of the OX40 agonist ivuxolimab. The receptors here all came from an adult with an advanced solid tumor such as melanoma, head and neck, liver or kidney cancer.

There are a few counts of this clone. The J gene is TRBJ2-5, the V gene TRBV20-1, with D unresolved. Trimming cost V 2 bases and J 0 bases, with 1 base left between them. Per the germline V gene, CDR1 is DFQATT and CDR2 is SNEGSKA (reference sequence). The CDR3 length is 11 residues. This CDR3 reads CSARYQETQYF. In DNA form, the CDR3 reads TGCAGTGCTAGATACCAAGAGACCCAGTACTTC.

The chain joins TRBV6-6 to TRBJ1-5; weak D call: TRBD1 (6 bases). CDR1 MNHNY and CDR2 SVGAGI come from the germline V gene (reference sequence). The CDR3 extends over 13 amino acids. V was clipped by 6 bases and J by 2 bases, with 8 bases between them. CDR3 sequence reads: CASRQGGNQPQHF. CDR3 coding DNA: TGTGCCAGCAGACAGGGAGGCAATCAGCCCCAGCATTTT.

J is TRBJ2-2 and V is TRBV6-5; no definite D call. With 0 bases removed from V and 4 bases from J, the gap between germline ends came to 6 bases. CDR3 size: 14 residues. CDR1 and CDR2 (germline): MNHEY, SVGAGI. CDR3 region: CASSYSDVTGELFF. The CDR3 nucleotides read TGTGCCAGCAGTTACTCGGATGTCACCGGGGAGCTGTTTTTT.

V usage is TRBV4-1 and J usage is TRBJ2-7; D not certain. The germline V gene has CDR1 MGHRA and CDR2 YSYEKL. V lost 6 bases and J lost 0, with 12 bases in between. The CDR3 consists of 14 residues. Written as DNA, the CDR3 is TGCGCCAGCAGGTTCACTGGAAGCTCCTACGAGCAGTACTTC. This codes for CASRFTGSSYEQYF.

This rearrangement joins TRBV5-1 to TRBJ2-3; 13 positions match TRBD2. With V trimmed by 7 bases and J by 0 bases, 14 bases remained unmatched. Germline V CDR1 and CDR2: SGHRS, YFSETQ. The CDR3 consists of 19 residues. In DNA, the CDR3 is TGCGCCAGCCGGAGGAGACTAGCGGGGGGTCTGGAGAGCACAGATACGCAGTATTTT. This translates into CASRRRLAGGLESTDTQYF.

The J gene is TRBJ1-1, the V gene TRBV30, with D perhaps TRBD1 (5 bases). The CDR3 is 16 amino acids. The V end lost 0 bases, the J end lost 0 bases, and 14 bases lay between the germline ends. CDR1 GTSNPN and CDR2 SVGIG come from the germline V gene (reference sequence). The CDR3 bases are TGTGCCTGGAGTGTACCCTGGGGACCGTTGAACACTGAAGCTTTCTTT. Its protein product is CAWSVPWGPLNTEAFF.

As regards this clone: One junction end does not reproduce the germline sequence, and a read error may be involved. CDR3 DNA: TGTGCCAGCAGTTCTCCGGGACTAGCGGCCACGAACTTC. Its protein product is CASSSPGLAATNF. The V call is TRBV6-6, the J call TRBJ2-5; 11 bases are shared with TRBD2. This CDR3 is built from 13 residues. Germline CDR1 is MNHNY and CDR2 is SVGAGI (reference sequence).

The chain couples TRBV7-9 to TRBJ1-6; D is uncertain. The CDR3 runs 18 residues. Germline loops: CDR1 SEHNR, CDR2 FQNEAQ (reference sequence). Between the trimmed V and J ends, which lost 5 bases and 1 base, there was a span of 18 bases. The CDR3 DNA reads TGTGCCAGCAGCCCCACCCCTCGAGGCCCGTCCTATAATTCACCCCTCCACTTT. This translates into CASSPTPRGPSYNSPLHF.

This clone was seen more than once but under ten times. The chain uses TRBV2 and TRBJ1-2; D gene unclear. In germline, CDR1 is SNHLY, CDR2 FYNNEI. V gave up 9 bases and J gave up 8 bases, with 16 bases separating them. The CDR3 contains 12 residues. The CDR3 DNA is TGTGCCAGTGAGGGATTGGCGTGGGGCTACACCTTC. This codes for CASEGLAWGYTF.